This T cell receptor beta chain comes out of a study of cytomegalovirus exposure and HLA in healthy donors. Overall study findings and caveats: Highly shared variants forming one cluster were likely a sequencing artifact. Presence/absence analysis assumed near-uniform sequencing depth across donors. Later on, a genetic analysis was performed. It linked a missense variant in DCLRE1C with V- and J-gene trimming of TCR beta.

Amplification used 60 Vbeta primers and 13 Jbeta primers. Measured with immunoSEQ multiplex PCR; TCRdb has only the in-frame clones, and not every one. The sample includes around 300,000 clones, under 80% of them seen just once. The CDR3 totals 11 residues. Germline-derived CDR1 and CDR2 are MDHEN and SYDVKM. Of note for this clone: Its cognate antigen is unknown.

The sequenced material came from PBMCs. The TCR comes from a female donor in good health and CMV-seronegative. The chain employs TRBV28 and TRBJ2-5; no clear D gene. The end of the DNA is better explained by TRBJ2-7, so the J call may be wrong. The DNA for the CDR3 is TGTGCCAGCGCGGATCAGTACGAGCAGTACTTC. Translation: CASADQYEQYF.